Listed here is a single T cell receptor (beta chain). Assay used: immunoSEQ multiplex PCR; TCRdb lists only in-frame clones, some missing. The sample holds about 190,000 clones, nearly 90% seen once. The source of the sample is a study of blood T cell repertoires in COVID-19. About the research overall: Donors in the United States, Italy and Spain gave samples during acute or convalescent COVID-19.

The V gene's germline CDR1 is SEHNR and CDR2 FQNEAQ (reference sequence). This CDR3 comprises 16 residues. V lost 1 base, J lost 2 bases, and 8 bases stayed unmatched. The material sequenced was peripheral blood. The TCR sequence derives from a man between 45 and 60 years old with acute or convalescent COVID-19. The chain recombines TRBV7-9 with TRBJ2-7, with 7 bases aligning to TRBD2. CDR3 DNA sequence: TGTGCCAGCAGCTTAGGCCCCTTGGGGGGGGCCTACGAGCAGTACTTC. Protein: CASSLGPLGGAYEQYF. The whole variable domain, filled in from reference TRBV7-9 and TRBJ2-7, reads DTGVSQNPRHKITKRGQNVTFRCDPISEHNRLYWYRQTLGQGPEFLTYFQNEAQLEKSRLLSDRFSAERPKGSFSTLEIQRTEQGDSAMYLCASSLGPLGGAYEQYFGPGTRLTVT.